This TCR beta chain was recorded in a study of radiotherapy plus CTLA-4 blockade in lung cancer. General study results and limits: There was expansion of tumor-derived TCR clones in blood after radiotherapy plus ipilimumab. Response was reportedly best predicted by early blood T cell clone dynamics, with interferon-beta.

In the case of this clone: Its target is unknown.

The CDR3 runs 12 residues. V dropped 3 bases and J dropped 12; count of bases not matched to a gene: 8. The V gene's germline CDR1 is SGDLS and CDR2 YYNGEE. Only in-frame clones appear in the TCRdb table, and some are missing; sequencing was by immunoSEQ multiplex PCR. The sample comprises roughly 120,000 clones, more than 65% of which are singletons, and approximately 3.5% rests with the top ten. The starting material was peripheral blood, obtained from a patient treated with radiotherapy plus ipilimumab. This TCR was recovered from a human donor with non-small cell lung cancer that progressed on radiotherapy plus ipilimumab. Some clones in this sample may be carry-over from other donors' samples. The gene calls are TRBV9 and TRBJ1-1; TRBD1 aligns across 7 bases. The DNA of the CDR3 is TGTGCCAGCAGCGGAAGGGGGCCCATGACTTTCTTT. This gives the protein CASSGRGPMTFF.